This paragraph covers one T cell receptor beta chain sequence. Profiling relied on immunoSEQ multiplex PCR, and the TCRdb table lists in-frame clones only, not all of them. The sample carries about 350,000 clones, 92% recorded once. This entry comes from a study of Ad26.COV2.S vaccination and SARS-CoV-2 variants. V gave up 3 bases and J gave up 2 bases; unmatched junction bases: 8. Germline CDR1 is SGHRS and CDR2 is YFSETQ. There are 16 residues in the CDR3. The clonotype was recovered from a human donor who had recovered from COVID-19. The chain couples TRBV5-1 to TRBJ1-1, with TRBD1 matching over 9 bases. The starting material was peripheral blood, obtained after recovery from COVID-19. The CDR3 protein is CASSSGQGTGNTEAFF. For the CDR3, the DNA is TGCGCCAGCAGCTCAGGACAGGGGACTGGTAACACTGAAGCTTTCTTT.